This T cell receptor beta chain originates from a study of shared clonotypes between healthy human individuals. Profiling relied on immunoSEQ multiplex PCR, and the TCRdb table lists in-frame clones only, not all of them. The table includes approximately 2.5 million clones, just over 90% detected once. The sequencing input was naive CD4+ T cells sorted from blood. Subset in this sample: CD45RA+ positively selected. This TCR was recovered from a man between 18 and 35 years old in good health.

The CDR3 loop reads CASSRGTSGAGYEQYF. The DNA of the CDR3 is TGCGCCAGCAGCAGGGGGACTAGCGGAGCGGGGTACGAGCAGTACTTC. V usage is TRBV5-1 and J usage is TRBJ2-7, with TRBD2 identical over 11 bases. The germline V gene has CDR1 SGHRS and CDR2 YFSETQ. The J segment lost 4 bases and the V segment lost 4 bases, leaving 10 bases of the junction unmatched. CDR3 length: 16 residues.